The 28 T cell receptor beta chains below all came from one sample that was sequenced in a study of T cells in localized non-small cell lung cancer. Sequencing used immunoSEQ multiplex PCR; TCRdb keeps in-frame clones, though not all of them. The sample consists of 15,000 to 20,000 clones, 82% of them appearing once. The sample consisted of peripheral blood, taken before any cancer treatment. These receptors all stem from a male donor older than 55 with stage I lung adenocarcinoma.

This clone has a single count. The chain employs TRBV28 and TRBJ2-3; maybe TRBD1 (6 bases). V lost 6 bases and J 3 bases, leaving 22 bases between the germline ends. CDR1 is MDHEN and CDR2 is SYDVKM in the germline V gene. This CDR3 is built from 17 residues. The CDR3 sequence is CASRGPGASSGTDTQYF. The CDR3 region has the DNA TGTGCCAGCAGGGGTCCAGGGGCCAGCAGTGGGACAGATACGCAGTATTTT.

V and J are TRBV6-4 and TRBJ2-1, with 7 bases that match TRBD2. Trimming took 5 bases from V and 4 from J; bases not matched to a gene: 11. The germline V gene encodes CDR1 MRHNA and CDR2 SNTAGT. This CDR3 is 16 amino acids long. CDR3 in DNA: TGTGCCAGCAGTAACGCCCGGGGGGAGATGTACAATGAGCAGTTCTTC. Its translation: CASSNARGEMYNEQFF.

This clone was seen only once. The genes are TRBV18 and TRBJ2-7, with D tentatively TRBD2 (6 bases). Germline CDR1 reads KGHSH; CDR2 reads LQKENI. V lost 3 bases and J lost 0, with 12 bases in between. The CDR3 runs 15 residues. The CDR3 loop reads CASSPAGGGSYEQYF. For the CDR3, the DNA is TGTGCCAGCTCACCCGCCGGGGGAGGCTCCTACGAGCAGTACTTC.

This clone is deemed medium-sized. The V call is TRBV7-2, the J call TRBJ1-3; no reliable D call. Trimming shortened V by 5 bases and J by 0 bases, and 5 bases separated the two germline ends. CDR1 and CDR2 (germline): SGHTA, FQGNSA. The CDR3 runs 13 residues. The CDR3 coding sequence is TGTGCCAGCAGCCCTGACTCTGGAAACACCATATATTTT. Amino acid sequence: CASSPDSGNTIYF.

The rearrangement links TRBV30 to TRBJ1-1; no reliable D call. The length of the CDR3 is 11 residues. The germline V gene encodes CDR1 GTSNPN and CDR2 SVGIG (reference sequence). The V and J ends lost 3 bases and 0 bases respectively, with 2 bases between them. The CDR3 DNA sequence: TGTGCCTGGAGCCTGAACACTGAAGCTTTCTTT. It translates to CAWSLNTEAFF.

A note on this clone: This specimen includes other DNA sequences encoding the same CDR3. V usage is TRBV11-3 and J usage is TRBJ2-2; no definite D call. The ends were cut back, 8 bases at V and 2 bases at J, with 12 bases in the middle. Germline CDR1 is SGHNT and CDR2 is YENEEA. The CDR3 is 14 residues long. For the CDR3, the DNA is TGTGCCAGCCGAGTCGAGACAAACACCGGGGAGCTGTTTTTT. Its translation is CASRVETNTGELFF.

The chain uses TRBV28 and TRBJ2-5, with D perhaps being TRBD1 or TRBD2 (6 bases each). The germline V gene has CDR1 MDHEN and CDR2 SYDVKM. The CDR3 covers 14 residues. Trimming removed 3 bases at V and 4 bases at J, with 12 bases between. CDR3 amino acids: CASSFGGGSETQYF. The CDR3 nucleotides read TGTGCCAGCAGTTTTGGAGGGGGGTCAGAGACCCAGTACTTC. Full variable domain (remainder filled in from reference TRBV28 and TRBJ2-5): DVKVTQSSRYLVKRTGEKVFLECVQDMDHENMFWYRQDPGLGLRLIYFSYDVKMKEKGDIPEGYSVSREKKERFSLILESASTNQTSMYLCASSFGGGSETQYFGPGTRLLVL.

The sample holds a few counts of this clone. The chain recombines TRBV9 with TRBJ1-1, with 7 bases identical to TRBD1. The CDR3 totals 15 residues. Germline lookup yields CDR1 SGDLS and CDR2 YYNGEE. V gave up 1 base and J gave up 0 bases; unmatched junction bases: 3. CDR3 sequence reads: CASSVRDSMNTEAFF. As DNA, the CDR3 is TGTGCCAGCAGCGTACGGGACAGCATGAACACTGAAGCTTTCTTT.

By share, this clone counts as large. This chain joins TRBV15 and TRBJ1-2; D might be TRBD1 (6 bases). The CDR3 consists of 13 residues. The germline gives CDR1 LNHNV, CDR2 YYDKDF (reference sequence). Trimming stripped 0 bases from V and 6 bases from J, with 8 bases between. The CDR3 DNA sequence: TGTGCCACCAGCAGAGAAGAGGGGGATGGCTACACCTTC. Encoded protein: CATSREEGDGYTF.

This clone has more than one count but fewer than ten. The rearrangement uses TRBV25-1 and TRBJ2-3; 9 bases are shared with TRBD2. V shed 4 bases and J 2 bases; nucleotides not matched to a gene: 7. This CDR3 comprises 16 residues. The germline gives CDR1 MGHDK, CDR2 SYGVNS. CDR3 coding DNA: TGTGCCAGCAGTGTCATTAGCGGGGGAGCCACAGATACGCAGTATTTT. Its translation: CASSVISGGATDTQYF. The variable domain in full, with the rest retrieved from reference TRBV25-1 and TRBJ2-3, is EADIYQTPRYLVIGTGKKITLECSQTMGHDKMYWYQQDPGMELHLIHYSYGVNSTEKGDLSSESTVSRIRTEHFPLTLESARPSHTSQYLCASSVISGGATDTQYFGPGTRLTVL.

The CDR3 loop is CACNRDPSSYNSPLHF. As DNA, the CDR3 is TGTGCCTGTAACCGGGACCCAAGCTCCTATAATTCACCCCTCCACTTT. The chain employs TRBV30 and TRBJ1-6, with D possibly TRBD1 on 5 matching bases. V gave up 6 bases and J gave up 0 bases, with 15 bases separating them. Germline V lookup: CDR1 GTSNPN, CDR2 SVGIG (reference sequence). The CDR3 runs to 16 residues.

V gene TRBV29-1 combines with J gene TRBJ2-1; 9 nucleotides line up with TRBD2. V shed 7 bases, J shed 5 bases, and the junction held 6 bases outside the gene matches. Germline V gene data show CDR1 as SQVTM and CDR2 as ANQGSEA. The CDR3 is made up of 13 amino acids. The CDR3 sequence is CSERGETDNEQFF. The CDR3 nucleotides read TGCAGCGAGCGGGGGGAAACGGACAATGAGCAGTTCTTC.

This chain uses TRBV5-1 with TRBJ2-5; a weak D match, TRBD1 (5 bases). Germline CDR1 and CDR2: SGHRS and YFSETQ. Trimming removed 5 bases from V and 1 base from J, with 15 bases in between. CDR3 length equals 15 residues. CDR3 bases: TGCGCCAGCAGGGCGGACACCTACCCCCAAGAGACCCAGTACTTC. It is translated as CASRADTYPQETQYF.

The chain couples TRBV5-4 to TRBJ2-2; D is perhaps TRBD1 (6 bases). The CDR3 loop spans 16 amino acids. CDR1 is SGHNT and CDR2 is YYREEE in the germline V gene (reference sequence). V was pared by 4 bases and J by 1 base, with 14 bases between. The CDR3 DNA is TGTGCCAGCAGCCCCCGGCAGGGGAGGAACACCGGGGAGCTGTTTTTT. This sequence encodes CASSPRQGRNTGELFF.

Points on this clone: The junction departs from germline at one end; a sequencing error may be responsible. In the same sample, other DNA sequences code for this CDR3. In DNA form, the CDR3 reads TGTGCCAGCAGCCAAGAGGGGGGTTCCCTTTACGAGCAGTACTTT. This gives the protein CASSQEGGSLYEQYF. This sequence joins TRBV4-2 and TRBJ2-7, with D perhaps TRBD2 (6 bases). This CDR3 comprises 15 residues. CDR1 and CDR2 (germline): LGHNA, YNFKEQ.

The CDR3 reads CAITRGQGYSYNEQFF. DNA for the CDR3: TGTGCCATCACCCGGGGACAGGGGTACTCCTACAATGAGCAGTTCTTC. The rearrangement uses TRBV10-3 and TRBJ2-1, with 10 bases identical to TRBD1. The germline V gene has CDR1 ENHRY and CDR2 SYGVKD. Germline trimming cut 7 bases from V and 0 bases from J; bases unmatched to any gene: 6. This CDR3 contains 16 residues.

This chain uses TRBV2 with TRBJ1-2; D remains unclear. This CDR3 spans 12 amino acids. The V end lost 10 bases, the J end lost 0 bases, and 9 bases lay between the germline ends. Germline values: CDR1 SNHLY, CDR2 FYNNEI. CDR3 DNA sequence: TGTGCCATCAGCAGCCCTAACTATGGCTACACCTTC. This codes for CAISSPNYGYTF.

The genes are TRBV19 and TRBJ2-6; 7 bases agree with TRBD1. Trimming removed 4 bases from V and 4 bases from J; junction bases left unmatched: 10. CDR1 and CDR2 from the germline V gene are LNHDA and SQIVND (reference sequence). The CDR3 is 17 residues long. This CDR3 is CASSTGGSPVGANVLTF. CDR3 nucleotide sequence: TGTGCCAGTAGTACAGGGGGATCCCCGGTCGGGGCCAACGTCCTGACTTTC.

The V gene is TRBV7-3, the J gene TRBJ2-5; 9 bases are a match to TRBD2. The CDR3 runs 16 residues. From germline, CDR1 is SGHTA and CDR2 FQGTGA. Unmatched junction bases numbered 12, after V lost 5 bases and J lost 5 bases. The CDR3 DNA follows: TGTGCCAGCAGCCCCGGGGGTAGCGGGGGATGGGAGACCCAGTACTTC. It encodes CASSPGGSGGWETQYF.

This chain's CDR3 is CASSWASGGYTDTQYF. The CDR3 nucleotides are TGTGCCAGCAGTTGGGCTAGCGGGGGGTACACAGATACGCAGTATTTT. J is TRBJ2-3 and V is TRBV6-5; TRBD2 matches 11 bases. CDR3 length: 16 residues. The germline V gene encodes CDR1 MNHEY and CDR2 SVGAGI. The junction had 5 bases not matched to a gene; V was cut back by 4 bases and J by 2 bases.

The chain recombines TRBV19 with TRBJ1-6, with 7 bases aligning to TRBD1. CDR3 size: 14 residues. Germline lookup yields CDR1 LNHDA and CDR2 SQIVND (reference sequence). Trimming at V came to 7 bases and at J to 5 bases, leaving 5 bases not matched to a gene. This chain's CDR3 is CASTAGQDNSPLHF. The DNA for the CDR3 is TGTGCCAGTACGGCTGGACAGGATAATTCACCCCTCCACTTT.

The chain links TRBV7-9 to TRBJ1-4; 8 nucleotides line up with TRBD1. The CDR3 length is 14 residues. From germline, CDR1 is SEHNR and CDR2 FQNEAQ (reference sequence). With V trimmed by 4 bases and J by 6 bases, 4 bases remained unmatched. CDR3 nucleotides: TGTGCCAGCAGCTCAATGGACAGGGATGAAAAACTGTTTTTT. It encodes CASSSMDRDEKLFF.

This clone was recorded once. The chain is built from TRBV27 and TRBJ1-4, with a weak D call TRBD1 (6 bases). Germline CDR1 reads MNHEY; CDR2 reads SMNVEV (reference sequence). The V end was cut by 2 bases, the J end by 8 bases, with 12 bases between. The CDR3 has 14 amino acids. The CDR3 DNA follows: TGTGCCAGCAGTTTAACCCGGGACACCGAAAAACTGTTTTTT. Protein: CASSLTRDTEKLFF.

CDR3 in DNA: TGCGCCAGCAGCCAAGAGGCCCAGGTATACGAGCAGTACTTC. Its protein product is CASSQEAQVYEQYF. This chain links TRBV4-3 with TRBJ2-7; no clear D. Germline loops: CDR1 LGHNA, CDR2 YSLEER. Trimming took off 0 bases at V and 4 bases at J, with 10 bases between the two ends. The CDR3 is made up of 14 amino acids.

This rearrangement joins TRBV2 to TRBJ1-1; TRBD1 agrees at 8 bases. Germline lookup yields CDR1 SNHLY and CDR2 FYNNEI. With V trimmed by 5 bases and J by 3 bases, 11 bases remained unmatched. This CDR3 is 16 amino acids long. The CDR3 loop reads CASSYSLTGDDTEAFF. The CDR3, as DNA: TGTGCCAGCAGTTATTCGCTGACAGGGGATGACACTGAAGCTTTCTTT.

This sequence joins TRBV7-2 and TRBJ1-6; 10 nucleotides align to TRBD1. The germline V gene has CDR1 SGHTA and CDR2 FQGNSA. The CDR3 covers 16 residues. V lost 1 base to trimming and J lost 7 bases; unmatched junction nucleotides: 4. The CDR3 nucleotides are TGTGCCAGCAGCTTAGGGGGACAGGGGATGAATTCACCCCTCCACTTT. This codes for CASSLGGQGMNSPLHF.

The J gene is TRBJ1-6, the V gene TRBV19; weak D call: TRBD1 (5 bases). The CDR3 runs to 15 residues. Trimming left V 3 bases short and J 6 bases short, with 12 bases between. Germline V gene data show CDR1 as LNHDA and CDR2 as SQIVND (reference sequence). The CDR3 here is CASSMYSTANSPLHF. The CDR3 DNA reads TGTGCCAGTAGTATGTATTCGACAGCTAATTCACCCCTCCACTTT.

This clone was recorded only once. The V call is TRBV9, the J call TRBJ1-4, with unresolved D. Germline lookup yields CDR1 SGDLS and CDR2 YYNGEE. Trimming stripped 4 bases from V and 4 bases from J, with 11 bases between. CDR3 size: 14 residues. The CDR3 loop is CASSPGSGNEKLFF. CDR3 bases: TGTGCCAGCAGCCCCGGGTCGGGTAATGAAAAACTGTTTTTT.